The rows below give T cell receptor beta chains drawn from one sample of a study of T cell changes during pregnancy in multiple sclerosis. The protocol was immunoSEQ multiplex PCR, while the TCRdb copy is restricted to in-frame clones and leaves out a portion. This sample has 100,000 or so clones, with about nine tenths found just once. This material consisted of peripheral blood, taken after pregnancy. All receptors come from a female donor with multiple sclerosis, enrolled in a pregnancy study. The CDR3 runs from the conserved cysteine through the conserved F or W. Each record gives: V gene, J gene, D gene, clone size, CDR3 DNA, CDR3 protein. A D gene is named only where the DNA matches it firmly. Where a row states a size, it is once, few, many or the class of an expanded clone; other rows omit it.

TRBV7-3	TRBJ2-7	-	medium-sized	TGTGCCAGCAGCTTAACGGTGGACTCGGGCTCCGAGCAGTACTTC	CASSLTVDSGSEQYF
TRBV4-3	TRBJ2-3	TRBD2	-	TGCGCCAGCAGCTTGGGAAAGCGGGGGGGCCTAACAGATACGCAGTATTTT	CASSLGKRGGLTDTQYF
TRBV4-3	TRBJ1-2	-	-	TGCGCCAGCAGCCAAGATAGAAGGGAGGCAGGAGGCTACACCTTC	CASSQDRREAGGYTF
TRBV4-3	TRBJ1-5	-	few	TGCGCCAGCAGCCAAGAGGGCTCGAATCAGCCCCAGCATTTT	CASSQEGSNQPQHF
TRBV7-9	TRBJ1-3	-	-	TGTGCCAGCAGCTTAGCGCGGGCAGCAGGAAACACCATATATTTT	CASSLARAAGNTIYF
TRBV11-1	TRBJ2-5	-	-	TGTGCCAGCAGCAACCCCCCTGGAGAGGCCCAGTACTTC	CASSNPPGEAQYF
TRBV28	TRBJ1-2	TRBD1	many	TGTGCCAGCAGGGACAGGGAAACAAGGGGGGGCTACACCTTC	CASRDRETRGGYTF
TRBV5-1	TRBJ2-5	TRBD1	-	TGCGCCAGCAGTGCGGGGACAGGGCCGTACCAAGAGACCCAGTACTTC	CASSAGTGPYQETQYF
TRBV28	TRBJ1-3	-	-	TGTGCCAGCAGTCCCGACGGGGGGAACACCATATATTTT	CASSPDGGNTIYF
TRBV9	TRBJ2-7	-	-	TGTGCCAGCAGCGCCGACAGCTTATCCGCCTACGAGCAGTACTTC	CASSADSLSAYEQYF
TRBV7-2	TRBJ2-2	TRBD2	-	TGTGCCAGCAGGGGAGGGCCGAGCGGGGAGCTGTTTTTT	CASRGGPSGELFF
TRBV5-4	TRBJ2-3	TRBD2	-	TGTGCCAGCAGCTCCCCCCGGGGGGGGGCGCAAACAGATACGCAGTATTTT	CASSSPRGGAQTDTQYF
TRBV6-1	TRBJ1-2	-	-	TGTGCCAGCACTAAGACACTCCCGGGAGGGTATGGCTACACCTTC	CASTKTLPGGYGYTF
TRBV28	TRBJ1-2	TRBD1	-	TGTGCCAGCAGTACCGGGACAGATTATGGCTACACCTTC	CASSTGTDYGYTF
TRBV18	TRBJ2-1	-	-	TGTGCCAGCTCCAAAGGGGACTTCGCCTACAATGAGCAGTTCTTC	CASSKGDFAYNEQFF
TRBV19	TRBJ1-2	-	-	TGTGCCAGTAGTATAGTTCGGAGTGAATATGGCTACACCTTC	CASSIVRSEYGYTF
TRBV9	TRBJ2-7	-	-	TGTGCCAGCAGCGCGCAGGAGGGCTCCTACGAGCAGTACTTC	CASSAQEGSYEQYF
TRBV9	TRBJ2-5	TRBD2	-	TGTGCCAGCAGCTTAGCGGGGAGATGGGAGACCCAGTACTTC	CASSLAGRWETQYF
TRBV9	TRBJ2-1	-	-	TGTGCCAGCAGCGTAGCGGGGGGCCCCTACAATGAGCAGTTCTTC	CASSVAGGPYNEQFF
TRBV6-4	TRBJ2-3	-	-	TGTGCCAGCAGTGAGGGGGCTAGCACAGATACGCAGTATTTT	CASSEGASTDTQYF
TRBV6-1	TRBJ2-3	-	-	TGTGCCAGCGGAGTTGGTTCAGGGACAGATACGCAGTATTTT	CASGVGSGTDTQYF
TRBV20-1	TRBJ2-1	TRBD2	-	TGCAGTGCTCCCGGACTAGCTGAGCAGTTCTTC	CSAPGLAEQFF
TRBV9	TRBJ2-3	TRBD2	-	TGTGCCAGCAGCGAACGGACTAGCGGGAGGTTTAGCACAGATACGCAGTATTTT	CASSERTSGRFSTDTQYF
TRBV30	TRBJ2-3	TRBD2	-	TGTGCCTGGCAACCGGGACTAGCGGGGGTCACAGATACGCAGTATTTT	CAWQPGLAGVTDTQYF
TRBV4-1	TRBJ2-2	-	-	TGCGCCAGCAGCCACCTACGGGGGGCGATCACCGGGGAGCTGTTTTTT	CASSHLRGAITGELFF